The source of this T cell receptor (beta chain) is a study of cytomegalovirus exposure and HLA in healthy donors. The PCR made use of 60 Vbeta and 13 Jbeta primers. Repertoires were generated with immunoSEQ multiplex PCR, while TCRdb's copy carries only in-frame clones and drops some. The table records some 130,000 clones, approximately 61% of them present only once. Germline V gives CDR1 SEHNR, CDR2 FQNEAQ (reference sequence). The CDR3 consists of 16 residues. J lost 4 bases, V lost 5 bases, and 4 bases had no gene match. The sample comprised PBMCs. V is TRBV7-9 and J is TRBJ2-1, with TRBD2 identical over 14 bases. The sequence derives from a human donor in good health. CDR3 nucleotide sequence: TGTGCCAGCAGCGTCAGACTAGCGGGAGGGTACAATGAGCAGTTCTTC. This sequence encodes CASSVRLAGGYNEQFF.